This T cell receptor (gamma chain) was captured by sequencing in a study of Vδ1+ human thymocytes. Study-wide findings and caveats: Thymic TRG and TRD repertoires appeared highly polyclonal, with Gaussian CDR3 length distributions. Thymic delta-chain repertoires held about 20% Vdelta2 sequences and few Vdelta3, despite high sort purity.

The junction had 3 bases not matched to a gene; V was cut back by 2 bases and J by 8 bases. The germline V gene has CDR1 GITISATS and CDR2 ISYDGTV (reference sequence). This CDR3 has 11 residues. By its share, this clone is medium-sized. Its antigen is undetermined. Other DNA sequences in the sample encode the same CDR3. Extracted RNA was reverse transcribed into cDNA. CDR3 amplicons came from multiplex PCR with pooled V-gene forward and constant-region reverse primers. TCRdb reapplied CATT to the multiplex PCR reads. The data contain 20,000 to 25,000 gamma-chain clones, roughly an eighth of them singletons. The sorted cells were CD3+ Vdelta1+ Vdelta2- thymocytes from alphabeta-depleted thymus. Between roughly 98% and 99.6% of sorted thymocytes were Vdelta1+.

The sequencing sample was made of Vdelta1+ gamma-delta thymocytes from the thymus. Subset here: FACS-sorted CD3+ TCRalphabeta- TCRVdelta1+ TCRVdelta2- thymocytes. V is TRGV9 and J is TRGJ1 or TRGJ2. The TCR originated in a child under three years old who had congenital heart surgery. In nucleotides, the CDR3 is TGTGCCTTGTGGGAGGCCAATAAGAAACTCTTT. The encoded protein is CALWEANKKLF.